A selection of T cell receptor beta chains follows, all from one sample in a study of lymphopenia after photon versus proton radiotherapy. Data came from immunoSEQ multiplex PCR; TCRdb stores just in-frame clones and leaves some out. The sample lists approximately 20,000 clones; 85% to 95% were seen once. Sequenced here: peripheral blood, sampled from a patient treated with photon-based radiotherapy. These receptors originate from a man in his sixties with pancreatic cancer. Each CDR3 is given with its conserved first and last residue. D genes are given only for firm matches.

>TRBV19|.|TRBJ1-1
CASSLYSGGGTEAFF
>TRBV6-5|TRBD2|TRBJ2-5
CASSYRLAGGQETQYF
>TRBV7-2|TRBD1|TRBJ1-5
CASSRPGQGYAQPQHF
>TRBV25-1|.|TRBJ2-7
CASSGDYEQYF
>TRBV5-1|.|TRBJ1-4
CASSLDPRLTNEKLFF
>TRBV19|TRBD2|TRBJ2-1
CASSTPGGATIEQFF
>TRBV27|.|TRBJ1-2
CASSAGLKDGYTF
>TRBV5-4|TRBD1|TRBJ2-5
CASSLFGRGRETQYF
>TRBV5-4|TRBD1|TRBJ1-4
CASSNQDRGPGEKLFF
>TRBV19|.|TRBJ1-3
CASTNRVFGGVNTIYF
>TRBV5-4|.|TRBJ1-2
CASSLDRIREGYTF